The source of this T cell receptor (beta chain) is a study of resident and recirculating memory T cells in vitiligo. Generated by immunoSEQ multiplex PCR, the TCRdb table keeps only in-frame clones and is missing some. The sample has tens of thousands of clones, approximately 93% seen once; the top ten hold 4.9%. General study points: No unique dominant TCR clone was found in vitiligo lesions.

As to this clone: Its antigen is undetermined.

Trimming removed 2 bases at V and 1 base at J, with 15 bases between. This CDR3 has 16 amino acids. The germline CDR1 and CDR2 sequences are MDHEN and SYDVKM. The sequencing sample was made of blood. The chain recombines TRBV28 with TRBJ2-7; weak D call: TRBD2 (7 bases). The origin of this receptor is a male donor with vitiligo. CDR3 loop: CASSLGGASGSYEQYF. DNA for the CDR3: TGTGCCAGCAGTTTAGGGGGGGCTAGCGGTTCCTACGAGCAGTACTTC.